This T cell receptor beta chain was obtained from a study of blood T cell repertoires in COVID-19. TCRdb's copy holds only in-frame clones and misses some; the assay was immunoSEQ multiplex PCR. The repertoire holds over 90,000 clones, with around 90% as singletons. Germline CDR1 LGHDT, CDR2 YNNKEL (reference sequence). The CDR3 spans 15 residues. V dropped 0 bases and J dropped 5 bases, with 11 bases sitting between them. The sequenced material came from peripheral blood. The sequence was obtained from a man aged 18 to 29 with acute or convalescent COVID-19. The chain uses TRBV3-1 (or the pseudogene TRBV3-2) and TRBJ1-5; tentatively, D is TRBD1 (5 bases). CDR3 region: CASSQDFTGDQPQHF. The CDR3 coding sequence is TGTGCCAGCAGCCAAGATTTTACAGGCGATCAGCCCCAGCATTTT.